This T cell receptor beta chain appears in the sequencing data of a study of T-cell memory formation after mild COVID-19. The germline CDR1 and CDR2 sequences are SGHRS and YFSETQ. With 1 base removed from V and 1 base from J, the gap between germline ends came to 9 bases. The CDR3 runs 14 residues. One entry per CDR3 protein results from TCRdb running MiXCR on the 5' RACE reads. The table records roughly 310,000 distinct CDR3 sequences, more than 15% of them present only once. This clonotype was counted many times. What it binds is not known. Study conclusions and caveats: The study found contracting CD4+ clones mainly in CM and EM and contracting CD8+ clones in EMRA.

The specimen sequenced was PBMCs or a T cell subset sorted from them (not recorded which). This TCR came from a man aged 18 to 29 who had mild COVID-19 (a few samples of this study predate the infection). Cell type and time point are not known. The chain uses TRBV5-1 and TRBJ2-7; a weak D match, TRBD1 (5 bases). The CDR3, as DNA: TGCGCCAGCAGCTTGACTCCAGGGTCCTACGAGCAGTACGTC. Protein sequence: CASSLTPGSYEQYV.